This T cell receptor (beta chain) derives from a study of radiation and T cells in renal cell carcinoma. As for the study in general: Nephrectomy followed 15 Gy stereotactic body radiation by 4 weeks. Study-level results: Pretreatment tumor biopsies were lacking, so baseline clonotypes are unknown.

Concerning this clone: Its antigen is not known.

Time point: baseline pretreatment blood. Specified treatment: 15 Gy SBRT to primary tumor, nephrectomy 4 weeks later. The patient's renal cell carcinoma had clear cell pathology. The protocol was immunoSEQ multiplex PCR, while the TCRdb copy is restricted to in-frame clones and leaves out a portion. This sample has about 50,000 clones, with roughly 83% found just once. The clonotype originates from a woman in her seventies with renal cell carcinoma. This material consisted of blood, taken from a patient whose treatment included radiotherapy and nephrectomy.

In DNA form, the CDR3 reads TGCGCCAGCAGCCAAGATTTCTTTCGAGGGGGAAGGGGCAATCAGCCCCAGCATTTT. Translating it yields CASSQDFFRGGRGNQPQHF. The genes are TRBV4-1 and TRBJ1-5, with D maybe TRBD1 (6 bases). The V gene lost 0 bases and the J gene lost 2 bases, with 20 bases spanning the gap. This CDR3 is 19 amino acids long. Germline-derived CDR1 and CDR2 are MGHRA and YSYEKL.